This TCR beta chain was captured in a study of blood T cell repertoires in COVID-19. Study overall: Samples taken during acute and convalescent COVID-19 were collected in the United States, Italy and Spain. PBMCs, B-cell-depleted T cells, or T cells were the source of the cDNA or gDNA that made up the material.

V lost 2 bases, J lost 4 bases, and 14 bases stayed unmatched. CDR3 length: 18 amino acids. Germline V gene data show CDR1 as MGHDK and CDR2 as SYGVNS. In the original workflow: Counts of nucleated cells, estimated from reference gene primer amplification, were obtained. Sequencing used immunoSEQ multiplex PCR; TCRdb keeps in-frame clones, though not all of them. The V and J calls and the clone size are those of that table, but D and trimming were determined from the DNA. The sample consists of approximately 50,000 clones, 86% of them appearing once. This sequence originates from a human donor in a cohort sampled during active COVID-19. Sequencing input: peripheral blood. The chain carries TRBV25-1 and TRBJ1-2; TRBD1 matches 9 bases. This chain's CDR3 is CASSEMWGQGRGVYGYTF. CDR3 coding DNA: TGTGCCAGCAGTGAAATGTGGGGACAGGGAAGGGGGGTCTATGGCTACACCTTC.